Here is one T cell receptor beta chain with its context. About 0.5 to 1 ug RNA was reverse transcribed with random hexamers. TCRdb ran MiXCR on the immunoSEQ multiplex PCR reads and lists one entry per CDR3 protein. The sample comprises 170,000 or so distinct CDR3 sequences, around 94% of which are singletons, and approximately 0.099% rests with the top ten. This entry belongs to a study of CD8 T cells in Susac syndrome. In germline, CDR1 is SGHRS, CDR2 YFSETQ. Trimming pared 1 base from V and 3 bases from J, leaving 7 bases between. This CDR3 has 14 residues. The sequenced material came from CD4+ T cells from PBMCs. The gene calls are TRBV5-1 and TRBJ2-2; D ambiguous. The clonotype was recovered from a human donor with Susac syndrome. The DNA for the CDR3 is TGCGCCAGCAGCTTGCCCCTTTACACCGGGGAGCTGTTTTTT. It is translated as CASSLPLYTGELFF.